This T cell receptor beta chain was recorded in a study of T cell repertoires in cytomegalovirus infection. TCRdb independently ran MiXCR on the reads; one entry per CDR3 protein. The sample lists 35,000 to 55,000 distinct CDR3 sequences; 20% were seen once. Details on this clonotype: Antigen unknown.

This CDR3 has 16 amino acids. With 4 bases removed from V and 6 bases from J, the gap between germline ends came to 20 bases. The gene calls are TRBV12-3 or TRBV12-4 and TRBJ2-3; the D call may be TRBD1 or TRBD2 (5 bases each). The TCR was taken from a human donor in good health (CMV status not recorded). Some clones in this sample may be carry-over from other donors' samples. Material for sequencing was PBMCs, sequenced either directly or after in vitro stimulation (not recorded which). The CDR3, as DNA: TGTGCCAGCAGTTCCGCCGGGGCCCGGTCCGCGGATACGCAGTATTTT. Protein sequence: CASSSAGARSADTQYF.